This T cell receptor (beta chain) was documented in a study of T-cell memory formation after mild COVID-19. Regarding the study as a whole: Chiefly within CM and EM were the contracting CD4+ clones; CD8+ ones were within EMRA.

Worth noting for this clonotype: Its target is not known.

The germline gives CDR1 SGDLS, CDR2 YYNGEE. V lost 3 bases to trimming and J lost 5 bases; unmatched junction nucleotides: 7. This CDR3 has 15 amino acids. Constant-segment primers and 5'RACE yielded cDNA libraries for TCR alpha and TCR beta, each carrying sample barcodes and UMIs. TCRdb redid the calling of the 5' RACE reads with MiXCR, one entry per CDR3 protein. The sample has about 190,000 distinct CDR3 sequences; 15% to 20% are singletons. The chain recombines TRBV9 with TRBJ2-1; 8 nucleotides align to TRBD1. Sequenced sample: PBMCs or a T cell subset sorted from them (not recorded which). The sequence derives from an adult woman who had mild COVID-19 (a few samples of this study predate the infection). Cell type and time point are not known. The CDR3, as DNA: TGTGCCAGCAGCGGGAGGGACAGGATCAACAATGAGCAGTTCTTC. Its protein product is CASSGRDRINNEQFF.